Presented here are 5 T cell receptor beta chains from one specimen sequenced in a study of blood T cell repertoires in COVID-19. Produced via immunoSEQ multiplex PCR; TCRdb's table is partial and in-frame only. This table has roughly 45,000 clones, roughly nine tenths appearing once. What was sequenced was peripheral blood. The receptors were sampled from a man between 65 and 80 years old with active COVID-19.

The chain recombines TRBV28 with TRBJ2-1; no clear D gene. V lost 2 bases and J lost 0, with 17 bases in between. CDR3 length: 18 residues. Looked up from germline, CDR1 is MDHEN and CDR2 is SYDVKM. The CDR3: CASSLRQLQSHSYNEQFF. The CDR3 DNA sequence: TGTGCCAGCAGTTTACGCCAATTACAGAGTCACTCCTACAATGAGCAGTTCTTC.

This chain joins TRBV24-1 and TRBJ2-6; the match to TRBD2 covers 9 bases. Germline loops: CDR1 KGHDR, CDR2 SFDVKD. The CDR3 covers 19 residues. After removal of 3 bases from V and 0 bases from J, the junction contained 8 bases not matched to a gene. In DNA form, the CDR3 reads TGTGCCACCAGTGATACGTTGGCGGGAGGGCCCTCTGGGGCCAACGTCCTGACTTTC. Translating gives CATSDTLAGGPSGANVLTF.

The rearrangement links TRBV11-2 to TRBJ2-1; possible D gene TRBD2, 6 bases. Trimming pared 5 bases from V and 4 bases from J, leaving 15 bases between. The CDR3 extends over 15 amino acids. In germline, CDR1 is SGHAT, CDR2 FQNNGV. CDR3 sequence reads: CASSALRTKYNEQFF. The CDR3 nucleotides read TGTGCCAGCAGCGCGCTCCGGACTAAATACAATGAGCAGTTCTTC.

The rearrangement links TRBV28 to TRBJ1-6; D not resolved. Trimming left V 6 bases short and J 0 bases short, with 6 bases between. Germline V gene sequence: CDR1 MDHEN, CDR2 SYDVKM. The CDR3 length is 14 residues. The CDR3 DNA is TGTGCCAGCAGCGTGAGCTCCTATAATTCACCCCTCCACTTT. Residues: CASSVSSYNSPLHF.

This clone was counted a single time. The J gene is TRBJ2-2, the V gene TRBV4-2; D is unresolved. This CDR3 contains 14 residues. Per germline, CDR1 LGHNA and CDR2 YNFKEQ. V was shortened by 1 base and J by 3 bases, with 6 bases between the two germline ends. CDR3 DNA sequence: TGTGCCAGCAGCCAAGCCACGGACACCGGGGAGCTGTTTTTT. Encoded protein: CASSQATDTGELFF.